A single sample is the source of the 8 T cell receptor beta chains below, sequenced in a study of T cell changes during pregnancy in multiple sclerosis. The protocol was immunoSEQ multiplex PCR, while the TCRdb copy is restricted to in-frame clones and leaves out a portion. The sample has about 38,000 clones, 70% to 90% seen once. The input for sequencing was CD4+ T cells from peripheral blood mononuclear cells, taken before pregnancy. The receptors come from a female donor with multiple sclerosis, enrolled in a pregnancy study.

The V call is TRBV5-1, the J call TRBJ1-1; D not certain. Germline CDR1 reads SGHRS; CDR2 reads YFSETQ. This CDR3 has 14 amino acids. Deletions cut 0 bases from V and 6 bases from J, with 12 bases between. CDR3 region: CASSLVPGKAEAFF. CDR3 bases: TGCGCCAGCAGCTTGGTTCCGGGGAAGGCTGAAGCTTTCTTT.

The chain has TRBV7-2 and TRBJ1-5; D not resolved. CDR1 is SGHTA, CDR2 FQGNSA, per germline. The CDR3 spans 17 residues. The V end lost 5 bases, the J end lost 7 bases, and 24 bases lay between the germline ends. The CDR3: CASSPAEMGGSGQPQHF. The DNA for the CDR3 is TGTGCCAGCAGCCCGGCTGAGATGGGTGGGAGCGGACAGCCCCAGCATTTT.

The V gene is TRBV10-3, the J gene TRBJ2-7, with D possibly matching TRBD2 (5 bases). Per germline, CDR1 ENHRY and CDR2 SYGVKD. The germline V and J ends were trimmed by 6 bases and 4 bases, with 25 bases remaining between them. The CDR3 is 17 residues long. The CDR3 region has the DNA TGTGCCATCAGGGGAGAACTTTTGTTGAGGAATATGTACGAGCAGTACTTC. This encodes CAIRGELLLRNMYEQYF.

CDR3 loop: CASSSGGANQPQHF. DNA of the CDR3: TGTGCCAGCTCCTCTGGCGGGGCCAATCAGCCCCAGCATTTT. V and J are TRBV28 and TRBJ1-5, with a tentative D call TRBD1 (5 bases). Germline V gene lookup returns CDR1 MDHEN and CDR2 SYDVKM. V gave up 8 bases and J gave up 3 bases, with 14 bases separating them. The CDR3 extends over 14 amino acids.

This sequence joins TRBV5-1 and TRBJ2-3, with 8 bases that match TRBD1. CDR1 SGHRS and CDR2 YFSETQ come from the germline V gene. The CDR3 is made up of 16 amino acids. V shed 4 bases and J 0 bases; nucleotides not matched to a gene: 7. The CDR3 nucleotides are TGCGCCAGCAGCCTCAACAGGGGGACCAGCACAGATACGCAGTATTTT. Translated, it gives CASSLNRGTSTDTQYF.

The chain has TRBV7-2 and TRBJ1-5, with D unresolved. Deletions cut 4 bases from V and 8 bases from J, with 15 bases between. Germline V gives CDR1 SGHTA, CDR2 FQGNSA. The CDR3 extends over 14 amino acids. This CDR3 is CASSSLVGYEPQHF. DNA for the CDR3: TGTGCCAGCAGCTCCTTGGTGGGCTATGAGCCCCAGCATTTT.

V and J are TRBV9 and TRBJ1-1, with a tentative D call TRBD1 (6 bases). CDR3 length equals 13 residues. In germline, CDR1 is SGDLS, CDR2 YYNGEE. V was clipped by 8 bases and J by 6 bases, with 17 bases between them. CDR3 residues: CASKPLGGPEAFF. CDR3 nucleotide sequence: TGTGCCAGTAAACCCCTCGGGGGGCCTGAAGCTTTCTTT. Combining the CDR3 with reference TRBV9 and TRBJ1-1 gives the whole variable domain DSGVTQTPKHLITATGQRVTLRCSPRSGDLSVYWYQQSLDQGLQFLIQYYNGEERAKGNILERFSAQQFPDLHSELNLSSLELGDSALYFCASKPLGGPEAFFGQGTRLTVV.

This clone has a single count. The CDR3: CASSLSLAGGPNTGELFF. The CDR3 DNA reads as TGTGCCAGCAGCTTAAGTCTAGCGGGGGGCCCGAACACCGGGGAGCTGTTTTTT. The V and J genes are TRBV7-3 and TRBJ2-2, with TRBD2 matching over 11 bases. The CDR3 extends over 18 amino acids. Germline loops: CDR1 SGHTA, CDR2 FQGTGA. J lost 0 bases, V lost 1 base, and 4 bases had no gene match.